A selection of T cell receptor beta chains follows, all from one sample in a study of CD8+ T cells in alopecia areata. Some clones are missing from TCRdb's copy, which holds only in-frame ones; the method was immunoSEQ multiplex PCR. The table lists approximately 200,000 clones, approximately 56% of them singletons. The sequenced sample was CD4+ T cells sorted from blood, obtained at week 4, from a patient treated with tofacitinib. These receptors were collected from a human donor with alopecia areata. Both conserved end residues are part of each CDR3. Fields, in order: CDR3 DNA, CDR3 protein, CDR3 length, J gene, V gene, D gene, clone size. A D gene is named only where the DNA matches it firmly. Part of the rows lack a size; the others show once, few, many or a class for expanded clones.

cdr3_nt: TGTGCCACCAGCAGTTATTACCGGACCCCATACAATGAGCAGTTCTTC
cdr3_aa: CATSSYYRTPYNEQFF
cdr3_length: 16
j_call: TRBJ2-1
v_call: TRBV15
d_call: -
clone_size: -

cdr3_nt: TGCGCCAGCAGCCCCGGGACGATACAGTCGAACACTGAAGCTTTCTTT
cdr3_aa: CASSPGTIQSNTEAFF
cdr3_length: 16
j_call: TRBJ1-1
v_call: TRBV4-1
d_call: -
clone_size: -

cdr3_nt: TGTGCCAGCAGCCCATCGATATTAAAGGGGGCCACTGAAGCTTTCTTT
cdr3_aa: CASSPSILKGATEAFF
cdr3_length: 16
j_call: TRBJ1-1
v_call: TRBV7-9
d_call: TRBD1
clone_size: few

cdr3_nt: TGTGCCAGCAGCTTGTTAGCTAGCGGCGGCAATGAGCAGTTCTTC
cdr3_aa: CASSLLASGGNEQFF
cdr3_length: 15
j_call: TRBJ2-1
v_call: TRBV5-6
d_call: TRBD2
clone_size: many

cdr3_nt: TGTGCCAGCAGCGTATCACCCGGGAAAGGCGAGCAGTACTTC
cdr3_aa: CASSVSPGKGEQYF
cdr3_length: 14
j_call: TRBJ2-7
v_call: TRBV9
d_call: -
clone_size: -

cdr3_nt: TGCGCCAGCAGCCCATCGACAGGGCTTAACTATGGCTACACCTTC
cdr3_aa: CASSPSTGLNYGYTF
cdr3_length: 15
j_call: TRBJ1-2
v_call: TRBV5-1
d_call: TRBD1
clone_size: -

cdr3_nt: TGCGCCAGCAGCCAAGAGAGGAGGGGGCTCACAGATACGCAGTATTTT
cdr3_aa: CASSQERRGLTDTQYF
cdr3_length: 16
j_call: TRBJ2-3
v_call: TRBV4-1
d_call: -
clone_size: -

cdr3_nt: TGCAGCGTTGCCTCGGAGATGGGTAATCAGCCCCAGCATTTT
cdr3_aa: CSVASEMGNQPQHF
cdr3_length: 14
j_call: TRBJ1-5
v_call: TRBV29-1
d_call: -
clone_size: -

cdr3_nt: TGTGCCAGCAAGACGTTTGCGGGGAGGGAGAATGAGCAGTTCTTC
cdr3_aa: CASKTFAGRENEQFF
cdr3_length: 15
j_call: TRBJ2-1
v_call: TRBV2
d_call: TRBD2
clone_size: -

cdr3_nt: TGTGCCAGCTCTCCGCCTTCGACAGGGGGAAGAGATACGCAGTATTTT
cdr3_aa: CASSPPSTGGRDTQYF
cdr3_length: 16
j_call: TRBJ2-3
v_call: TRBV18
d_call: TRBD1
clone_size: -

cdr3_nt: TGTGCCAGCGGAAGAGATTCACCCCTCCACTTT
cdr3_aa: CASGRDSPLHF
cdr3_length: 11
j_call: TRBJ1-6
v_call: TRBV2
d_call: -
clone_size: -

cdr3_nt: TGCGCCAGCAGACGTGGGGTACGGGAGCAGTTCTTC
cdr3_aa: CASRRGVREQFF
cdr3_length: 12
j_call: TRBJ2-1
v_call: TRBV5-1
d_call: -
clone_size: -

cdr3_nt: TGTGCCAGCAGACCACAGGGTGTCGGGGAGCTGTTTTTT
cdr3_aa: CASRPQGVGELFF
cdr3_length: 13
j_call: TRBJ2-2
v_call: TRBV7-2
d_call: -
clone_size: -

cdr3_nt: TGTGCCAGCAGTCCCGATTGGAGCTCCTACAATGAGCAGTTCTTC
cdr3_aa: CASSPDWSSYNEQFF
cdr3_length: 15
j_call: TRBJ2-1
v_call: TRBV5-4
d_call: -
clone_size: -

cdr3_nt: TGTGCCAGCAGCTTCAACAGAGGGGCAGGCTACGAGCAGTACTTC
cdr3_aa: CASSFNRGAGYEQYF
cdr3_length: 15
j_call: TRBJ2-7
v_call: TRBV7-2
d_call: -
clone_size: -

cdr3_nt: TGTGCCAGCAGTTTGGGGGCCACCGGGGAGCTGTTTTTT
cdr3_aa: CASSLGATGELFF
cdr3_length: 13
j_call: TRBJ2-2
v_call: TRBV28
d_call: -
clone_size: -

cdr3_nt: TGTGCCAGCAGCTTAACGTCACAGGTGGGGGCTGAAGCTTTCTTT
cdr3_aa: CASSLTSQVGAEAFF
cdr3_length: 15
j_call: TRBJ1-1
v_call: TRBV7-3
d_call: -
clone_size: -

cdr3_nt: TGTGCCAGCAGCCACTACGACAGGGACGCCTATGGCTACACCTTC
cdr3_aa: CASSHYDRDAYGYTF
cdr3_length: 15
j_call: TRBJ1-2
v_call: TRBV7-2
d_call: TRBD1
clone_size: once

cdr3_nt: TGTGCTAGTGTCCCAGCGGGGGGGAGCAATGAGCAGTTCTTC
cdr3_aa: CASVPAGGSNEQFF
cdr3_length: 14
j_call: TRBJ2-1
v_call: TRBV12-5
d_call: TRBD2
clone_size: -

cdr3_nt: TGTGCCAGCTCTGTGGAGGGGGCATCCACCGGGGAGCTGTTTTTT
cdr3_aa: CASSVEGASTGELFF
cdr3_length: 15
j_call: TRBJ2-2
v_call: TRBV2
d_call: -
clone_size: few

cdr3_nt: TGCAGCGTTGAAGATCCGGACAGGGGACGCACAGATACGCAGTATTTT
cdr3_aa: CSVEDPDRGRTDTQYF
cdr3_length: 16
j_call: TRBJ2-3
v_call: TRBV29-1
d_call: TRBD1
clone_size: few

cdr3_nt: TGTGCCAGCACCCTAAGGGCTAGTTCTGAGACCCAGTACTTC
cdr3_aa: CASTLRASSETQYF
cdr3_length: 14
j_call: TRBJ2-5
v_call: TRBV9
d_call: -
clone_size: -

cdr3_nt: TGTGCCAGCAGCTTAGTTGGTGCGAGAAATTCACCCCTCCACTTT
cdr3_aa: CASSLVGARNSPLHF
cdr3_length: 15
j_call: TRBJ1-6
v_call: TRBV7-2
d_call: -
clone_size: few

cdr3_nt: TGTGCCAGCAGACTGACAGGGGCAGATTCACCCCTCCACTTT
cdr3_aa: CASRLTGADSPLHF
cdr3_length: 14
j_call: TRBJ1-6
v_call: TRBV7-9
d_call: TRBD1
clone_size: -

cdr3_nt: TGTGCCTGGAGTAAGGTTCAGGGTCGCGAAAAACTGTTTTTT
cdr3_aa: CAWSKVQGREKLFF
cdr3_length: 14
j_call: TRBJ1-4
v_call: TRBV30
d_call: -
clone_size: -

cdr3_nt: TGTGCCAGCAGCTATCGGGACTCCTATAATTCACCCCTCCACTTT
cdr3_aa: CASSYRDSYNSPLHF
cdr3_length: 15
j_call: TRBJ1-6
v_call: TRBV27
d_call: -
clone_size: -

cdr3_nt: TGTGCCAGCAGCTCCGTCCAGGGGTTGCACGAGCAGTACTTC
cdr3_aa: CASSSVQGLHEQYF
cdr3_length: 14
j_call: TRBJ2-7
v_call: TRBV7-9
d_call: -
clone_size: once

cdr3_nt: TGTGCCAGCAGCACTACAGGGGGCTGGTACACCGGGGAGCTGTTTTTT
cdr3_aa: CASSTTGGWYTGELFF
cdr3_length: 16
j_call: TRBJ2-2
v_call: TRBV7-2
d_call: TRBD1
clone_size: -

cdr3_nt: TGCGCCAGCAGCTTGGGTTTACGGGACAGGGGACGTGAAGCTTTCTTT
cdr3_aa: CASSLGLRDRGREAFF
cdr3_length: 16
j_call: TRBJ1-1
v_call: TRBV5-1
d_call: TRBD1
clone_size: -

cdr3_nt: TGCGCCAGCAGCCAGGACCGAGGGCAGGAGCGTGAAAAACTGTTTTTT
cdr3_aa: CASSQDRGQEREKLFF
cdr3_length: 16
j_call: TRBJ1-4
v_call: TRBV4-3
d_call: -
clone_size: few

cdr3_nt: TGTGCCAGCAGCCAAGAAGAAAGAGGGCTCGTGGATGAGCAGTTCTTC
cdr3_aa: CASSQEERGLVDEQFF
cdr3_length: 16
j_call: TRBJ2-1
v_call: TRBV4-2
d_call: -
clone_size: once

cdr3_nt: TGCGCCAGCAGTCAATCGGACAGGACCCTCATGAACACTGAAGCTTTCTTT
cdr3_aa: CASSQSDRTLMNTEAFF
cdr3_length: 17
j_call: TRBJ1-1
v_call: TRBV23-1
d_call: TRBD1
clone_size: -

cdr3_nt: TGTGCCAGCAGTGAACAAGGTTACTATGGCTACACCTTC
cdr3_aa: CASSEQGYYGYTF
cdr3_length: 13
j_call: TRBJ1-2
v_call: TRBV2
d_call: -
clone_size: -

cdr3_nt: TGTGCCAGCAGACCCCAGAATCAGCCCCAGCATTTT
cdr3_aa: CASRPQNQPQHF
cdr3_length: 12
j_call: TRBJ1-5
v_call: TRBV6-6
d_call: -
clone_size: -

cdr3_nt: TGCAGCTCGAGACGAGGAGAGACCCAGTACTTC
cdr3_aa: CSSRRGETQYF
cdr3_length: 11
j_call: TRBJ2-5
v_call: TRBV29-1
d_call: -
clone_size: -

cdr3_nt: TGTGCCAGCAGTCGTCTACGGATTCCCTACAATGAGCAGTTCTTC
cdr3_aa: CASSRLRIPYNEQFF
cdr3_length: 15
j_call: TRBJ2-1
v_call: TRBV6-5
d_call: -
clone_size: -

cdr3_nt: TGTGCCAGCAGCTTCGGGGGCCGCGGCACAGATACGCAGTATTTT
cdr3_aa: CASSFGGRGTDTQYF
cdr3_length: 15
j_call: TRBJ2-3
v_call: TRBV7-9
d_call: -
clone_size: -

cdr3_nt: TGTGCCAGCAGCACCGGGACACGAACTTACAATGAGCAGTTCTTC
cdr3_aa: CASSTGTRTYNEQFF
cdr3_length: 15
j_call: TRBJ2-1
v_call: TRBV5-4
d_call: -
clone_size: -

cdr3_nt: TGTGCCAGCAGTAACGGACAGGCTTACAATGAGCAGTTCTTC
cdr3_aa: CASSNGQAYNEQFF
cdr3_length: 14
j_call: TRBJ2-1
v_call: TRBV6-5
d_call: TRBD1
clone_size: -

cdr3_nt: TGTGCCAGCAGCTTGGTAGCTCGTGGTTCCTACGAGCAGTACTTC
cdr3_aa: CASSLVARGSYEQYF
cdr3_length: 15
j_call: TRBJ2-7
v_call: TRBV5-6
d_call: -
clone_size: -

cdr3_nt: TGTGCCAGCAGCTTAGCCGCCGGACAGGAGCAGTACTTC
cdr3_aa: CASSLAAGQEQYF
cdr3_length: 13
j_call: TRBJ2-7
v_call: TRBV7-9
d_call: -
clone_size: few

cdr3_nt: TGCGCCAGCAGCACCACAGGAGACCCCGCCAAAAACATTCAGTACTTC
cdr3_aa: CASSTTGDPAKNIQYF
cdr3_length: 16
j_call: TRBJ2-4
v_call: TRBV5-1
d_call: -
clone_size: -

cdr3_nt: TGTGCCAGCATGTTGGACAGGGTGAACGAGCAGTACTTC
cdr3_aa: CASMLDRVNEQYF
cdr3_length: 13
j_call: TRBJ2-7
v_call: TRBV2
d_call: TRBD1
clone_size: -

cdr3_nt: TGCGCCAGCAGCTTGGGGTACGAAACGGGTGGCTATGGCTACACCTTC
cdr3_aa: CASSLGYETGGYGYTF
cdr3_length: 16
j_call: TRBJ1-2
v_call: TRBV5-1
d_call: -
clone_size: once